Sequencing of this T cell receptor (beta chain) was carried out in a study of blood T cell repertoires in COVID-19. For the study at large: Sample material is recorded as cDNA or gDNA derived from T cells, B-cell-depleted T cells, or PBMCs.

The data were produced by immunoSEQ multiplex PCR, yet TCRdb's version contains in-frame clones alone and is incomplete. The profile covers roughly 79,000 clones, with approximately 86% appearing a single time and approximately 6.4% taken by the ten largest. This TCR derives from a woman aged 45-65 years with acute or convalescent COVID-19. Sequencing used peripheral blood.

The CDR3 DNA reads TGTGCCATCAGTACAAGCGGGAGCTCCTACGAGCAGTACTTC. Its translation: CAISTSGSSYEQYF. The V gene is TRBV10-3, the J gene TRBJ2-7; 8 nucleotides agree with TRBD2. Trimming took 5 bases from V and 0 from J; bases not matched to a gene: 3. The V gene's germline CDR1 is ENHRY and CDR2 SYGVKD. CDR3 length: 14 residues.